These T cell receptor beta chains were read from a single sample in a study of control samples from healthy donors and cancer patients. Profiling relied on immunoSEQ multiplex PCR, and the TCRdb table lists in-frame clones only, not all of them. The profile shows 95,000 to 150,000 clones, about nine tenths of them singletons. Sequenced: blood. Receptors were obtained from a woman in her late teens or twenties in good health. Each CDR3 is given with its conserved first and last residue. A D gene is named only where the DNA matches it firmly. Not all rows give a size; the values are once, few, many and, for expanded clones, a class.

D,V,J,size,DNA,CDR3
.,TRBV2,TRBJ1-1,.,TGTGCCAGCAGCAGGCAGGGTCACACTGAAGCTTTCTTT,CASSRQGHTEAFF
.,TRBV5-5,TRBJ2-1,.,TGTGCCAGCAGCTTACCTGGCCATGAGCAGTTCTTC,CASSLPGHEQFF
.,TRBV29-1,TRBJ1-2,.,TGCAGCGTTGCAGGGTTCAATGGCTACACCTTC,CSVAGFNGYTF
.,TRBV19,TRBJ1-1,.,TGTGCCAGTATTGAGATTGGGGGGTTGCGCACTGAAGCTTTCTTT,CASIEIGGLRTEAFF
TRBD1,TRBV6-5,TRBJ1-2,.,TGTGCCAGCAGTTACTCGGGAGGGGGCGGCTACACCTTC,CASSYSGGGGYTF
TRBD2,TRBV7-6,TRBJ2-7,.,TGTGCCAGCAGCTTAGGGACTAGCGGGGCAACGAGCTCCTACGAGCAGTACTTC,CASSLGTSGATSSYEQYF
.,TRBV12-1,TRBJ1-1,.,TGTGCTTCCACATCCAGGGAGATAAAGAACACTGAAGCTTTCTTT,CASTSREIKNTEAFF
.,TRBV11-1,TRBJ1-5,.,TGTGCCAGCAGCTCGACAGTCAATCAGCCCCAGCATTTT,CASSSTVNQPQHF
.,TRBV28,TRBJ2-7,.,TGTGCCAGCAGTTTAGGCGGGGAGCAGTACTTC,CASSLGGEQYF
TRBD1,TRBV24-1,TRBJ2-7,.,TGTGCCACCAGTGATTCCGGGACAGGGTCCCACGAGCAGTACTTC,CATSDSGTGSHEQYF
.,TRBV3-1/TRBV3-2,TRBJ1-6,.,TGTGCCAGCAGCCTCAGAGGCATTGATTCACCCCTCCACTTT,CASSLRGIDSPLHF
.,TRBV25-1,TRBJ2-3,once,TGTGCCAGCAGTGAATGGCAGGGGCCTAGCACAGATACGCAGTATTTT,CASSEWQGPSTDTQYF
TRBD2,TRBV7-8,TRBJ2-7,once,TGTGCCAGCAGCTTAGCCCTACTGGGACTAGCGGGGGTCGTACTTAGCTCCTACGAGCAGTACTTC,CASSLALLGLAGVVLSSYEQYF
TRBD1,TRBV7-8,TRBJ2-1,medium-sized,TGTGCCAGCAGTTCCAGGGGGATCTACAATGAGCAGTTCTTC,CASSSRGIYNEQFF
TRBD2,TRBV6-5,TRBJ2-1,.,TGTGCCAGCAGTGACTCCCCGGGGGGCAATGAGCAGTTCTTC,CASSDSPGGNEQFF
TRBD2,TRBV5-4,TRBJ2-5,.,TGTGCCAGCAGCTTCGACGGGACTAGCGGGAGGGCATGGAGAGAGACCCAGTACTTC,CASSFDGTSGRAWRETQYF
TRBD1,TRBV24-1,TRBJ1-2,.,TGTGCCACCAGTGATCCGGGACAGGGACGGGGCTACACCTTC,CATSDPGQGRGYTF
TRBD1,TRBV7-9,TRBJ2-7,once,TGTGCCAGCAGCCGACAGGGGACCTACGAGCAGTACTTC,CASSRQGTYEQYF